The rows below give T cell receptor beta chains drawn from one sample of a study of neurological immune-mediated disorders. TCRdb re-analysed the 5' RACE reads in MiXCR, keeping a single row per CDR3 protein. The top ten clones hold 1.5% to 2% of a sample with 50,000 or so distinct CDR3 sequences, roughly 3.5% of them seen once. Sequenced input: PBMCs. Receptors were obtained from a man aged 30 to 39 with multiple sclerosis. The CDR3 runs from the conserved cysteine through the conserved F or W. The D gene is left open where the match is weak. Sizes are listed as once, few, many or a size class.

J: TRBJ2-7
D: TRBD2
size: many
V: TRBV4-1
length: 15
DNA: TGCGCCAGCAGGTGGATAGCGGGGCCGTCCTACGAGCAGTACTTC
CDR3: CASRWIAGPSYEQYF

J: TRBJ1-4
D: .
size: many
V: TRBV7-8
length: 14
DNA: TGTGCCAGCAGTTTGGACAGAGCTAATGAAAAACTGTTTTTT
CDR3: CASSLDRANEKLFF

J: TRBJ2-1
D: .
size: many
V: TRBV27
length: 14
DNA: TGTGCCAGCAGTCTCGCGGGAAGGGGGAATGAGCAGTTCTTC
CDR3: CASSLAGRGNEQFF

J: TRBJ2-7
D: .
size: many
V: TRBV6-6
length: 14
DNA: TGTGCCAGCAGTGAGGCAGGGTCAGGCTACGAGCAGTACTTC
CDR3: CASSEAGSGYEQYF

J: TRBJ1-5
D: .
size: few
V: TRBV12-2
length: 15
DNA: TGTGCAAGTCGCAAAGACAGGGGCGCCCTCCCGCCCCAGCATTTT
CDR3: CASRKDRGALPPQHF

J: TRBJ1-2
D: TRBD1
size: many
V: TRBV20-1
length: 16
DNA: TGCAGTGCTAGAGCTGGACAGGGGTCGGGGAGCTATGGCTACACCTTC
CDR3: CSARAGQGSGSYGYTF

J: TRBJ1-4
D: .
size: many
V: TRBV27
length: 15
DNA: TGTGCCAGCAGCGGCTTGGACAGCGTTAATGAAAAACTGTTTTTT
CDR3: CASSGLDSVNEKLFF

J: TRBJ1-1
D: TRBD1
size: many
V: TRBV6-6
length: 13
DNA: TGTGCCAGCAGCTCGGGACAGGGGACTGAAGCTTTCTTT
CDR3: CASSSGQGTEAFF

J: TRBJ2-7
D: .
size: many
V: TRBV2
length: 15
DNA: TGTGCCAGCAGTGAGCGGGGCCGAAGCTCCTACGAGCAGTACTTC
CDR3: CASSERGRSSYEQYF

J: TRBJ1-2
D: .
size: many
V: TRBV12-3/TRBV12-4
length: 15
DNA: TGTGCCAGCAGTTTTAGGAGGAACTCCCCTTATGGCTACACCTTC
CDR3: CASSFRRNSPYGYTF

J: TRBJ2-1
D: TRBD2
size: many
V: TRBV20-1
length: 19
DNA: TGCAGTGCCCCGAGGGGCAGCGGGGGGCTCCCGAGCTCCTACAATGAGCAGTTCTTC
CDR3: CSAPRGSGGLPSSYNEQFF

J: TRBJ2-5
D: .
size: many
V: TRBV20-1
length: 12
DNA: TGCAGTGCTCGGGACGAATCGGAGACCCAGTACTTC
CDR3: CSARDESETQYF

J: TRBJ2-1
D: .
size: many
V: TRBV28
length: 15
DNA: TGTGCCAGCAGTTTGAGGGTCCCCGTGTACAATGAGCAGTTCTTC
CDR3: CASSLRVPVYNEQFF

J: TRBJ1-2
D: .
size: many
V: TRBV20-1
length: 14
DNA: TGCAGTGCTAGAGATAACGGCAGGGACTATGGCTACACCTTC
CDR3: CSARDNGRDYGYTF